This T cell receptor (beta chain) originates from a study of identical twins. Points from the study as a whole: Beta clonotypes that were abundant in cord blood contained fewer insertions, a pattern absent from memory repertoires. Rather than following the same donors, the conclusions depended on cross-sectional statistical analysis. Out-of-frame alpha sequences common to twins were enriched for low generation probability.

The germline CDR1 and CDR2 sequences are MNHEY and SVGEGT. The ends lost 5 bases at V and 2 bases at J; junction bases unmatched: 18. This CDR3 region has 19 residues. To note about this clonotype: Its specificity is unknown.

Template switching (which added a universal primer site) was used, and cDNA carried unique molecular identifiers. TCRdb redid the calling of the 5' RACE reads with MiXCR, one entry per CDR3 protein. The sample comprises some 660,000 distinct CDR3 sequences, 8.5% to 9.5% of which are singletons, and 0.75% to 1% rests with the top ten. In addition, the sample was reused for a study of yellow fever vaccine responses in identical twins.

The rearrangement links TRBV6-2 or TRBV6-3 to TRBJ2-3; 8 positions match TRBD2. The origin of this receptor is a woman between 18 and 29 years old in good health. The sample consisted of PBMCs. In nucleotides, the CDR3 is TGTGCCAGCAGTAAGGATCTCAGGGTAATAGCGGGGCCCACAGATACGCAGTATTTT. The encoded protein is CASSKDLRVIAGPTDTQYF.